This T cell receptor beta chain derives from a study of T cell responses to AZD1222 COVID-19 vaccine. Data came from immunoSEQ multiplex PCR; TCRdb stores just in-frame clones and leaves some out. The sample carries some 150,000 clones, roughly nine tenths recorded once. Source: peripheral blood, taken on day 0 of AZD1222 vaccination. The sequence was collected from an adult in good health.

CDR3 nucleotide sequence: TGTGCCAGCAGCGGGACAGGGACTAACTATGGCTACACCTTC. Translated, it gives CASSGTGTNYGYTF. The gene calls are TRBV28 and TRBJ1-2; 9 nucleotides line up with TRBD1. Germline V gene sequence: CDR1 MDHEN, CDR2 SYDVKM. V shed 6 bases and J 0 bases; nucleotides not matched to a gene: 2. This CDR3 is built from 14 residues.